The rows below give T cell receptor beta chains drawn from one sample of a study of OX40 agonist ivuxolimab in advanced cancers. This table comes from immunoSEQ multiplex PCR, and its TCRdb copy is limited to in-frame clones, with some not included. The table includes roughly 90,000 clones, roughly 89% detected once. Sample: CD4+ or CD8+ T cells sorted from blood, taken in a trial of the OX40 agonist ivuxolimab. The source of these receptors is an adult with an advanced solid tumor such as melanoma, head and neck, liver or kidney cancer. The CDR3 runs from the conserved cysteine through the conserved F or W. D genes are given only for firm matches. Clone size is not always given. Where it is, it says once, few, many or a class for expanded clones.

j_gene | d_gene | abundance | v_gene | CDR3nt | CDR3aa
TRBJ1-2 | TRBD1 | few | TRBV6-5 | TGTGCCAGCAGTCCGGTTCGGGACAGCCCCTATGGCTACACCTTC | CASSPVRDSPYGYTF
TRBJ2-5 | . | . | TRBV28 | TGTGCCAGCAGGCGAACTAGGTTAGAGACCCAGTACTTC | CASRRTRLETQYF
TRBJ1-2 | TRBD1 | few | TRBV11-2 | TGTGCCAGCACCCTCTCAGGGGGCCTGAACTATGGCTACACCTTC | CASTLSGGLNYGYTF
TRBJ1-1 | TRBD1 | . | TRBV7-8 | TGTGCCAGCAGCCCGGACAGGGGATCCACTGAAGCTTTCTTT | CASSPDRGSTEAFF
TRBJ2-3 | . | . | TRBV5-6 | TGTGCCAGCAGCCATAGGGACAGGACTAGAGATACGCAGTATTTT | CASSHRDRTRDTQYF
TRBJ2-2 | . | . | TRBV6-5 | TGTGCCAGCCAGCTAGGATTAGGCGGGGAGCTGTTTTTT | CASQLGLGGELFF
TRBJ2-2 | TRBD2 | once | TRBV4-2 | TGTGCCAGCAGGAAGCCGGGCGGGGGGCCCGTCACCGGGGAGCTGTTTTTT | CASRKPGGGPVTGELFF
TRBJ1-4 | . | . | TRBV28 | TGTGCCAGCAGTTTACGGGGGGGACTGTTTTTT | CASSLRGGLFF
TRBJ2-2 | . | . | TRBV29-1 | TGCAGCGTTAAACAAAGCGGGCCGAATGCCGGGGAGCTGTTTTTT | CSVKQSGPNAGELFF
TRBJ1-2 | TRBD1 | . | TRBV5-4 | TGTGCCAGCAGCCCGGCGGGACAGGGGCAGAGAGAAGGCTACACCTTC | CASSPAGQGQREGYTF
TRBJ1-5 | . | . | TRBV9 | TGTGCCAGCAGCCCCGGGACGGAAGTCAATCAGCCCCAGCATTTT | CASSPGTEVNQPQHF
TRBJ2-7 | TRBD2 | . | TRBV27 | TGTGCCAGCAGTCCCAATCTAGCGGTATTTACCTACGAGCAGTACTTC | CASSPNLAVFTYEQYF
TRBJ2-7 | TRBD2 | once | TRBV6-5 | TGTGCCAGCAGATGGACTAGCGGTCCCTACGAGCAGTACTTC | CASRWTSGPYEQYF
TRBJ1-1 | . | . | TRBV25-1 | TGTGCCAGCAGTGTTAAGGTGAACACTGAAGCTTTCTTT | CASSVKVNTEAFF
TRBJ2-3 | . | . | TRBV4-2 | TGTGCCAGCAGTCACCCCCCGGAGACAGATACGCAGTATTTT | CASSHPPETDTQYF
TRBJ2-6 | . | . | TRBV18 | TGTGCCAGCTCACCACTGGGTTCTGGGGCCAACGTCCTGACTTTC | CASSPLGSGANVLTF
TRBJ1-5 | . | . | TRBV21-1 | TGTGCCAGCATACTACCTGGGACACCGCTCAATCAGCCCCAGCATTTT | CASILPGTPLNQPQHF
TRBJ2-5 | TRBD1 | . | TRBV27 | TGTGCCAGCATAAGGGACAGGGCTTACTTC | CASIRDRAYF
TRBJ1-1 | TRBD1 | . | TRBV6-1 | TGTGCCAGCACCTCTCTTACAGGGGCGGGCACTGAAGCTTTCTTT | CASTSLTGAGTEAFF
TRBJ1-5 | . | . | TRBV28 | TGTGCCAGCAGTTGGAGGGACCAGCCCCAGCATTTT | CASSWRDQPQHF
TRBJ1-2 | TRBD1 | few | TRBV2 | TGTGCCAGCAGGCCGACAGGGAGCTACACCTTC | CASRPTGSYTF
TRBJ2-5 | TRBD1 | . | TRBV5-1 | TGCGCCAGCTCAACAGGGGGGGAGACCCAGTACTTC | CASSTGGETQYF
TRBJ2-4 | . | . | TRBV21-1 | TGTGCCAGCCCCCCCGGAGCCAAAAACATTCAGTACTTC | CASPPGAKNIQYF
TRBJ2-3 | TRBD1 | . | TRBV19 | TGTGCCAGTAGTATAGGAGGCAGGGGGCAAGATACGCAGTATTTT | CASSIGGRGQDTQYF
TRBJ2-7 | TRBD2 | . | TRBV7-3 | TGTGCCAGCAGCTTAGCGGGGCTAGCGGGAGGGCCGGGGTACGAGCAGTACTTC | CASSLAGLAGGPGYEQYF
TRBJ2-3 | . | . | TRBV5-1 | TGCGCCAGCAGCCCGGGGGACCCCTTAGATACGCAGTATTTT | CASSPGDPLDTQYF
TRBJ1-1 | . | medium-sized | TRBV6-1 | TGTGCCAGCAGTAACAACAGGGCGAACACTGAAGCTTTCTTT | CASSNNRANTEAFF
TRBJ2-1 | . | . | TRBV5-1 | TGCGCCAGCAGCTTGGAGGCGGGGGCCACCTACAATGAGCAGTTCTTC | CASSLEAGATYNEQFF
TRBJ2-6 | . | . | TRBV5-1 | TGCGCCAGCACCTTTCTACTGTCTGGGGCCAACGTCCTGACTTTC | CASTFLLSGANVLTF
TRBJ2-7 | . | . | TRBV6-5 | TGTGCCAGCACCGAGCCAGCCGGGGCCTACGAGCAGTACTTC | CASTEPAGAYEQYF
TRBJ1-5 | . | . | TRBV30 | TGTGCCTGGAGTCCAGTAGGGGGGGGCAATCAGCCCCAGCATTTT | CAWSPVGGGNQPQHF
TRBJ1-3 | . | . | TRBV19 | TGTGCCAGTACGAAGGCAGGCGGAAACACCATATATTTT | CASTKAGGNTIYF
TRBJ2-1 | . | . | TRBV6-6 | TGTGCCAGCAGCTTGGACTCCTTGTTCAATGAGCAGTTCTTC | CASSLDSLFNEQFF
TRBJ2-1 | . | . | TRBV6-1 | TGTGCCAGCAGATCCGGGACGCTCGTCATCAATGAGCAGTTCTTC | CASRSGTLVINEQFF
TRBJ1-5 | . | . | TRBV21-1 | TGTGCCAGCAGCAAAGATAGAGATAGCAATCAGCCCCAGCATTTT | CASSKDRDSNQPQHF
TRBJ1-3 | . | . | TRBV7-9 | TGTGCCAGCAGCCCAGGACCCTCTGGAAACACCATATATTTT | CASSPGPSGNTIYF
TRBJ2-2 | . | . | TRBV6-1 | TGTGCCAGCAGGGGGGGGCTGAGCACCGGGGAGCTGTTTTTT | CASRGGLSTGELFF
TRBJ2-2 | . | . | TRBV30 | TGTGCTCGGTCCGGGGGCTCCAACACCGGGGAGCTGTTTTTT | CARSGGSNTGELFF
TRBJ2-3 | . | . | TRBV4-3 | TGCGCCAGCAGCCAAGAGGGGGGCTTATCAGATACGCAGTATTTT | CASSQEGGLSDTQYF
TRBJ2-7 | TRBD1 | . | TRBV30 | TGTGCCTGGAGTGTACAGGGGGCCTACGAGCAGTACTTC | CAWSVQGAYEQYF
TRBJ1-1 | . | once | TRBV9 | TGTGCCAGCAGCCCCCGACAGGTCCGAACGTCAGCTTTCTTT | CASSPRQVRTSAFF